This entry lists 32 T cell receptor beta chains sequenced from one sample in a study of blood T cell repertoires in COVID-19. Profiled with immunoSEQ multiplex PCR; TCRdb holds only in-frame clones, not every one. Here the sample spans 71,000 or so clones, over 75% being singletons. Sequences were obtained from peripheral blood. These receptors all come from a woman under 30 with acute or convalescent COVID-19.

The gene calls are TRBV5-1 and TRBJ2-6; tentatively, D is TRBD2 (6 bases). This CDR3 contains 22 residues. V was shortened by 3 bases and J by 0 bases, with 28 bases between the two germline ends. The V gene's germline CDR1 is SGHRS and CDR2 YFSETQ. CDR3 coding DNA: TGCGCCAGCAGCTGGCGGGGTTCCGGGACGGTGCGCCCCGACTCTGGGGCCAACGTCCTGACTTTC. Translation: CASSWRGSGTVRPDSGANVLTF. The whole variable domain, remainder taken from reference TRBV5-1 and TRBJ2-6, is KAGVTQTPRYLIKTRGQQVTLSCSPISGHRSVSWYQQTPGQGLQFLFEYFSETQRNKGNFPGRFSGRQFSNSRSEMNVSTLELGDSALYLCASSWRGSGTVRPDSGANVLTFGAGSRLTVL.

The chain is built from TRBV18 and TRBJ1-1; D remains unclear. CDR3 length equals 14 residues. Trimming stripped 3 bases from V and 5 bases from J, with 13 bases between. Germline CDR1 is KGHSH and CDR2 is LQKENI. The CDR3 DNA sequence: TGTGCCAGCTCACCGAATCGGGGTACTACTGAAGCTTTCTTT. Translated, it gives CASSPNRGTTEAFF. Full variable domain (remainder filled in from reference TRBV18 and TRBJ1-1): NAGVMQNPRHLVRRRGQEARLRCSPMKGHSHVYWYRQLPEEGLKFMVYLQKENIIDESGMPKERFSAEFPKEGPSILRIQQVVRGDSAAYFCASSPNRGTTEAFFGQGTRLTVV.

The V call is TRBV7-2, the J call TRBJ2-3, with 7 bases lining up with TRBD2. The germline gives CDR1 SGHTA, CDR2 FQGNSA. The CDR3 runs 15 residues. Germline trimming cut 5 bases from V and 0 bases from J; bases unmatched to any gene: 5. The CDR3 DNA sequence: TGTGCCAGCAGCCCAAGCGGGACGAGCACAGATACGCAGTATTTT. Amino acids: CASSPSGTSTDTQYF.

This sequence joins TRBV2 and TRBJ2-7, with D perhaps TRBD1 (5 bases). The CDR3 consists of 14 residues. CDR1 and CDR2 from the germline V gene are SNHLY and FYNNEI. Trimming cost V 6 bases and J 3 bases, with 15 bases left between them. The CDR3 DNA is TGTGCCAGCAGGACAGAGCCCTCTCTCTACGAGCAGTACTTC. This gives the protein CASRTEPSLYEQYF.

The V gene is TRBV18, the J gene TRBJ2-5; TRBD1 matches at 8 bases. CDR3 length: 15 amino acids. V lost 2 bases and J lost 1; bases outside the gene matches: 3. Germline V gives CDR1 KGHSH, CDR2 LQKENI. The CDR3 region is CASSPTTGGQETQYF. CDR3 nucleotide sequence: TGTGCCAGCTCACCAACTACAGGGGGCCAAGAGACCCAGTACTTC.

DNA of the CDR3: TGTGCCAGCAGCTTGGGACAGGGGGCCCACGAGCAGTACTTC. Encoded protein: CASSLGQGAHEQYF. V gene TRBV5-6 combines with J gene TRBJ2-7; 10 positions agree with TRBD1. CDR1 SGHDT and CDR2 YYEEEE come from the germline V gene. With V trimmed by 0 bases and J by 5 bases, 2 bases remained unmatched. This CDR3 is 14 amino acids long. Based on the CDR3 plus reference TRBV5-6 and TRBJ2-7, the full variable domain is DAGVTQSPTHLIKTRGQQVTLRCSPKSGHDTVSWYQQALGQGPQFIFQYYEEEERQRGNFPDRFSGHQFPNYSSELNVNALLLGDSALYLCASSLGQGAHEQYFGPGTRLTVT.

The chain joins TRBV12-5 to TRBJ2-3; 11 nucleotides align to TRBD2. Per the germline V gene, CDR1 is LGHNT and CDR2 is FRNRAP. CDR3 length equals 17 residues. J gave up 0 bases and V 1 base, and 3 bases lay outside the gene matches. The CDR3 here is CASGLGGTSGSTDTQYF. CDR3 in DNA: TGTGCTAGTGGTTTGGGAGGGACTAGCGGCAGCACAGATACGCAGTATTTT.

The chain combines TRBV15 with TRBJ1-4; D may be TRBD1 (5 bases). The CDR3 is made up of 12 amino acids. The germline V gene has CDR1 LNHNV and CDR2 YYDKDF (reference sequence). V was clipped by 8 bases and J by 5 bases, with 9 bases between them. This chain's CDR3 is CATGRGNEKLFF. The CDR3 DNA reads as TGTGCCACCGGCCGGGGGAATGAAAAACTGTTTTTT.

This clone was seen just once. The V and J genes are TRBV5-1 and TRBJ2-7, with TRBD1 identical over 9 bases. This CDR3 contains 14 residues. Germline V lookup: CDR1 SGHRS, CDR2 YFSETQ. The junction had 1 base not matched to a gene; V was cut back by 2 bases and J by 1 base. CDR3 sequence (DNA): TGCGCCAGCAGCTTCGGGACAGGGTCCTACGAGCAGTACTTC. The encoded protein is CASSFGTGSYEQYF.

CDR3 amino acids: CASSRRGGLRETQYF. The CDR3 region has the DNA TGCGCCAGCTCCAGACGCGGGGGCCTTCGGGAGACCCAGTACTTC. J is TRBJ2-5 and V is TRBV5-1; D is perhaps TRBD2 (7 bases). The germline V gene encodes CDR1 SGHRS and CDR2 YFSETQ. The CDR3 consists of 15 residues. V dropped 7 bases and J dropped 5 bases, with 21 bases sitting between them.

This chain uses TRBV6-5 with TRBJ2-1, with TRBD2 identical over 7 bases. CDR1 MNHEY and CDR2 SVGAGI come from the germline V gene. Germline trimming cut 2 bases from V and 1 base from J; bases unmatched to any gene: 5. CDR3 length equals 16 residues. The CDR3 region has the DNA TGTGCCAGCAGTTACAAGGCGGGAGCTTCCTACAATGAGCAGTTCTTC. As protein: CASSYKAGASYNEQFF.

The chain links TRBV4-3 to TRBJ2-2; D perhaps matches TRBD1 (5 bases). Per the germline V gene, CDR1 is LGHNA and CDR2 is YSLEER. The CDR3 runs 14 residues. V was clipped by 2 bases and J by 6 bases, with 10 bases between them. CDR3 nucleotide sequence: TGCGCCAGCAGCCAAAGACAGACGGCCGGGGAGCTGTTTTTT. Translated: CASSQRQTAGELFF.

The CDR3 coding sequence is TGTGCCAGCAGTGCGGGGGTTAAGGGTAATTCACCCCTCCACTTT. Residues: CASSAGVKGNSPLHF. The rearrangement joins TRBV6-2 or TRBV6-3 to TRBJ1-6; maybe TRBD1 (5 bases). Germline loops: CDR1 MNHEY, CDR2 SVGEGT. V was pared by 5 bases and J by 6 bases, with 14 bases between. This CDR3 is 15 amino acids long.

The rearrangement joins TRBV11-2 to TRBJ2-7; 7 bases match TRBD2. The CDR3 extends over 16 amino acids. V shed 0 bases and J 2 bases; nucleotides not matched to a gene: 7. Looked up from germline, CDR1 is SGHAT and CDR2 is FQNNGV. The CDR3 loop is CASSLDWAGVPYEQYF. The CDR3 DNA reads TGTGCCAGCAGCTTAGATTGGGCGGGGGTGCCCTACGAGCAGTACTTC.

The rearrangement links TRBV11-2 to TRBJ1-1, with 9 bases aligning to TRBD1. CDR3 length: 17 amino acids. The germline V gene has CDR1 SGHAT and CDR2 FQNNGV. J gave up 4 bases and V 4 bases, and 13 bases lay outside the gene matches. The CDR3 coding sequence is TGTGCCAGCAGCTCGAGGACAGGGGTATACCTGAGCACTGAAGCTTTCTTT. Residues: CASSSRTGVYLSTEAFF.

The chain employs TRBV3-1 (or the pseudogene TRBV3-2) and TRBJ2-1, with 7 bases lining up with TRBD2. V was clipped by 1 base and J by 8 bases; unmatched bases: 5. Germline V lookup: CDR1 LGHDT, CDR2 YNNKEL (reference sequence). The CDR3 extends over 14 amino acids. The CDR3 sequence: CASSQGLASDEQFF. In nucleotides, the CDR3 is TGTGCCAGCAGCCAAGGACTAGCTTCCGATGAGCAGTTCTTC.

The CDR3 loop is CAWRASGVVNEQFF. In nucleotides, the CDR3 is TGTGCCTGGAGAGCTAGCGGGGTCGTCAATGAGCAGTTCTTC. The chain recombines TRBV30 with TRBJ2-1, with 9 bases fitting TRBD2. Germline assignment: CDR1 GTSNPN and CDR2 SVGIG (reference sequence). The CDR3 is 14 amino acids. With V trimmed by 3 bases and J by 6 bases, 6 bases remained unmatched.

The V and J genes are TRBV3-1 (or the pseudogene TRBV3-2) and TRBJ2-5, with 15 bases aligning to TRBD2. The CDR3 runs 18 residues. Germline V CDR1 and CDR2: LGHDT, YNNKEL (reference sequence). The ends lost 4 bases at V and 2 bases at J; junction bases unmatched: 8. CDR3 coding DNA: TGTGCCAGCAGCCCCGGGACTAGCGGGAGGCCAAGGCAAGAGACCCAGTACTTC. Its protein product is CASSPGTSGRPRQETQYF.

The gene calls are TRBV6-5 and TRBJ1-2; 7 nucleotides match TRBD1. The junction had 10 bases not matched to a gene; V was cut back by 7 bases and J by 2 bases. CDR1 and CDR2 from the germline V gene are MNHEY and SVGAGI. There are 15 residues in the CDR3. CDR3: CASTTTGTANYGYTF. DNA for the CDR3: TGTGCCAGCACTACAACCGGGACAGCAAACTATGGCTACACCTTC.

The chain recombines TRBV7-2 with TRBJ1-6; 8 bases line up with TRBD1. The CDR3 contains 15 residues. Germline assignment: CDR1 SGHTA and CDR2 FQGNSA. V shed 5 bases, J shed 8 bases, and the junction held 8 bases outside the gene matches. This CDR3 reads CASSVSGTGYSPLHF. For the CDR3, the DNA is TGTGCCAGCAGCGTTTCCGGGACAGGATATTCACCCCTCCACTTT.

The rearrangement joins TRBV19 to TRBJ1-1; D gene unclear. Germline V gene lookup returns CDR1 LNHDA and CDR2 SQIVND (reference sequence). The CDR3 has 13 residues. V shed 5 bases and J shed 1 base, with 8 bases lying between them. The CDR3 DNA sequence: TGTGCCAGTAGTTTTACCGGGAACACTGAAGCTTTCTTT. This translates into CASSFTGNTEAFF.

The table lists this clone with a few counts. This chain connects TRBV14 to TRBJ1-2; 9 bases fit TRBD1. Germline CDR1 and CDR2: SGHDN and FVKESK. CDR3 length: 16 amino acids. J was trimmed by 7 bases and V by 0 bases; bases with no gene match: 9. DNA for the CDR3: TGTGCCAGCAGCCAAGATCTGGGACAGGGCGTATCTGGCTACACCTTC. As protein: CASSQDLGQGVSGYTF.

The V and J genes are TRBV5-1 and TRBJ2-3; D not certain. CDR3 length: 13 amino acids. The ends were cut back, 0 bases at V and 6 bases at J, with 8 bases in the middle. CDR1 and CDR2 from the germline V gene are SGHRS and YFSETQ. CDR3 sequence: CASSLAAGDTQYF. CDR3 sequence (DNA): TGCGCCAGCAGCTTGGCCGCCGGGGATACGCAGTATTTT. Full variable domain (rest looked up from reference TRBV5-1 and TRBJ2-3): KAGVTQTPRYLIKTRGQQVTLSCSPISGHRSVSWYQQTPGQGLQFLFEYFSETQRNKGNFPGRFSGRQFSNSRSEMNVSTLELGDSALYLCASSLAAGDTQYFGPGTRLTVL.

J is TRBJ1-1 and V is TRBV5-1, with D possibly matching TRBD1 (5 bases). The CDR3 loop spans 14 amino acids. The V gene's germline CDR1 is SGHRS and CDR2 YFSETQ. Trimming pared 2 bases from V and 0 bases from J, leaving 8 bases between. CDR3 coding DNA: TGCGCCAGCAGCTTCGACAGCATGAACACTGAAGCTTTCTTT. Its protein product is CASSFDSMNTEAFF. Combining the CDR3 with reference TRBV5-1 and TRBJ1-1 gives the whole variable domain KAGVTQTPRYLIKTRGQQVTLSCSPISGHRSVSWYQQTPGQGLQFLFEYFSETQRNKGNFPGRFSGRQFSNSRSEMNVSTLELGDSALYLCASSFDSMNTEAFFGQGTRLTVV.

V is TRBV28 and J is TRBJ1-2, with a possible D match to TRBD1 (6 bases). Germline CDR1 and CDR2: MDHEN and SYDVKM. V was pared by 1 base and J by 3 bases, with 9 bases between. The CDR3 sequence is 14 residues long. The CDR3 region has the DNA TGTGCCAGCAGTTTATTGCCAGGGGACTATGGCTACACCTTC. Its translation: CASSLLPGDYGYTF.

The rearrangement joins TRBV2 to TRBJ2-1; D might be TRBD2 (6 bases). Germline CDR1 and CDR2: SNHLY and FYNNEI. The CDR3 runs to 13 residues. V lost 8 bases and J lost 0, with 8 bases in between. As DNA, the CDR3 is TGTGCCAGCGCGGGGAGCTCCTACAATGAGCAGTTCTTC. It is translated as CASAGSSYNEQFF.

The chain employs TRBV19 and TRBJ2-1; maybe TRBD1 (5 bases). Germline loops: CDR1 LNHDA, CDR2 SQIVND (reference sequence). Between the trimmed V and J ends, which lost 5 bases and 4 bases, there was a span of 12 bases. This CDR3 is 14 amino acids long. CDR3 DNA sequence: TGTGCCAGTAGTGAAGACAGAGGATACAATGAGCAGTTCTTC. Translation: CASSEDRGYNEQFF.

The chain links TRBV4-2 to TRBJ1-1; perhaps TRBD1 as D (5 bases). CDR1 LGHNA and CDR2 YNFKEQ come from the germline V gene. CDR3 length equals 14 residues. The V and J ends lost 5 bases and 9 bases respectively, with 19 bases between them. The CDR3 loop reads CASSIGGPGTQAFF. The CDR3 DNA follows: TGTGCCAGCAGCATAGGAGGTCCGGGGACTCAAGCTTTCTTT.

A remark on this clone: The junction departs from germline at one end; a sequencing error may be responsible. The chain links TRBV28 to TRBJ1-1; D possibly corresponds to TRBD1 (6 bases). The CDR3 extends over 14 amino acids. Germline loops: CDR1 MDHEN, CDR2 SYDVKM. Here the CDR3 DNA reads TGTGCCAGCGGTTTAGGCCAGGGGCTCGCTGAAGCTTTCTTT. Its translation is CASGLGQGLAEAFF. The full variable domain, its missing parts supplied by reference TRBV28 and TRBJ1-1, is DVKVTQSSRYLVKRTGEKVFLECVQDMDHENMFWYRQDPGLGLRLIYFSYDVKMKEKGDIPEGYSVSREKKERFSLILESASTNQTSMYLCASGLGQGLAEAFFGQGTRLTVV.

The J gene is TRBJ1-1, the V gene TRBV12-3 or TRBV12-4, with no clear D. This CDR3 has 13 amino acids. V was shortened by 1 base and J by 5 bases, with 8 bases between the two germline ends. CDR3 sequence reads: CASSLEAGTEAFF. For the CDR3, the DNA is TGTGCCAGCAGTTTAGAAGCGGGTACTGAAGCTTTCTTT.

The chain recombines TRBV5-1 with TRBJ1-1, with 8 bases fitting TRBD1. The CDR3 has 14 residues. Germline assignment: CDR1 SGHRS and CDR2 YFSETQ. Trimming removed 4 bases from V and 1 base from J; junction bases left unmatched: 3. CDR3 in amino acids: CASSPGTGNTEAFF. The CDR3, as DNA: TGCGCCAGCAGCCCCGGGACAGGGAACACTGAAGCTTTCTTT.

V and J are TRBV6-5 and TRBJ1-1, with unresolved D. Germline CDR1 and CDR2: MNHEY and SVGAGI. The V gene lost 5 bases and the J gene lost 5 bases, with 18 bases spanning the gap. The CDR3 has 15 amino acids. CDR3 sequence reads: CASSLEVGVETEAFF. CDR3 DNA sequence: TGTGCCAGCAGTCTCGAGGTCGGGGTGGAGACTGAAGCTTTCTTT.